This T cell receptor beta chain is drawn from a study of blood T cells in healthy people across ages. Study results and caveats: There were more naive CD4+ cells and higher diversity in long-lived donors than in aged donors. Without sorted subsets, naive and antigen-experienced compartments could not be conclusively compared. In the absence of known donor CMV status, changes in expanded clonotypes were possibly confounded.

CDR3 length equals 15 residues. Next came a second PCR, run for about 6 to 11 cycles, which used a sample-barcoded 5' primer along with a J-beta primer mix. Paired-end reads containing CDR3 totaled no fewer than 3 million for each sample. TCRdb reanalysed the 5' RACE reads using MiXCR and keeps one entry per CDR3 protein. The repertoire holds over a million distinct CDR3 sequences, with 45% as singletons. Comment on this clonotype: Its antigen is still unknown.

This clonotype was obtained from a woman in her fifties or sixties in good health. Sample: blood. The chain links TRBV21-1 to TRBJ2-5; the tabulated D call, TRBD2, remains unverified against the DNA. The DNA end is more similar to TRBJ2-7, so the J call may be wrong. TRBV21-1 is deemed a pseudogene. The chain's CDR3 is CANPHSAQREYEQYF. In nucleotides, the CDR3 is TGTGCCAACCCGCACTCGGCGCAACGGGAATACGAGCAGTACTTC.